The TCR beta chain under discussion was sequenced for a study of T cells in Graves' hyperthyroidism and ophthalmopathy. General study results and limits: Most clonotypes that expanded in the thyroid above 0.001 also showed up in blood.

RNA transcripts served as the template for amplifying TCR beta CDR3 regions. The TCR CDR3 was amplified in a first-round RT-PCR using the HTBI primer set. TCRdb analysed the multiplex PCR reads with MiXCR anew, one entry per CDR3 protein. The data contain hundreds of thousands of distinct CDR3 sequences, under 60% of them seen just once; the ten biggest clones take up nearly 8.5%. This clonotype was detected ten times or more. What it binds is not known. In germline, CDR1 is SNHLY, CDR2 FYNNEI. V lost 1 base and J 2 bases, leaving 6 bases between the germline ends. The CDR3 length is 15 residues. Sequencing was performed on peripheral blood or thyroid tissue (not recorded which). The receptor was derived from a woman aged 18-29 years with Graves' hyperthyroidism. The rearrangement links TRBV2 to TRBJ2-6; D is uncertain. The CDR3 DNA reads TGTGCCAGCAGTGAAGGGCAGACTGGGGCCAACGTCCTGACTTTC. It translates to CASSEGQTGANVLTF.